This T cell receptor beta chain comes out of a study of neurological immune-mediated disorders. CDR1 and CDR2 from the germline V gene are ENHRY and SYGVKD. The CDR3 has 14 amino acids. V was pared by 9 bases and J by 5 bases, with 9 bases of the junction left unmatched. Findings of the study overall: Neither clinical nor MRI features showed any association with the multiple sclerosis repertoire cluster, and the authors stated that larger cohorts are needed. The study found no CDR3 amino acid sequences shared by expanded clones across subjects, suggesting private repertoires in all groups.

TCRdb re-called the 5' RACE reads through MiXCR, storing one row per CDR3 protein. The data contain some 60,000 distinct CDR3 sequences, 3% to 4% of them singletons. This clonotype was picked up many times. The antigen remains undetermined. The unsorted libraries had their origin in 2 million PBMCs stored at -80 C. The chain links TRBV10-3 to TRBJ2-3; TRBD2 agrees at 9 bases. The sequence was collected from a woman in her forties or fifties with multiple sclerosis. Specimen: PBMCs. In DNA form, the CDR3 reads TGTGCCATAGAAGGCGGGAGGGCCATAGATACGCAGTATTTT. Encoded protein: CAIEGGRAIDTQYF.